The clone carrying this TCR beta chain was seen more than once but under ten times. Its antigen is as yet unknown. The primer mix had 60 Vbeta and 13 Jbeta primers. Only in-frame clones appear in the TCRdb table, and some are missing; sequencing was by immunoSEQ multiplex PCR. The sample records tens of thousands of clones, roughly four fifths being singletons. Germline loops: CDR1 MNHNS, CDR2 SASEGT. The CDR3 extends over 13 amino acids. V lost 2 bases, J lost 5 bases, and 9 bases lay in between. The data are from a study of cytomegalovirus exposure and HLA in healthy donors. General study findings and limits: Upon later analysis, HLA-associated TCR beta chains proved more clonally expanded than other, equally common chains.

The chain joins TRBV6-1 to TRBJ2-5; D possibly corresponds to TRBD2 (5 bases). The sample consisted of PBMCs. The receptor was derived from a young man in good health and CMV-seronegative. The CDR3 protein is CASSESERETQYF. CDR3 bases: TGTGCCAGCAGTGAATCCGAGCGGGAGACCCAGTACTTC.